The 4 T cell receptor beta chains in this list originate from one sample, sequenced in a study of CD8 T cells in ankylosing spondylitis. Regarding the study as a whole: Blood of patients with ankylosing spondylitis appeared to be characterized by a TCR beta motif of about 8 highly homologous variants.

The antigens these receptors bind are not known. Each CDR3 protein is one row after TCRdb ran MiXCR on the 5' RACE reads. The table records 700,000 or so distinct CDR3 sequences, 19% of them present only once. Sample: blood, either unsorted or a sorted T cell fraction (not recorded which). The receptors stem from a male donor with ankylosing spondylitis.

This clonotype has only a few counts. The CDR3 coding sequence is TGCGCCAGCAGCAGCACAGGGCCTGAAGCTTTCTTT. It encodes CASSSTGPEAFF. V gene TRBV5-1 combines with J gene TRBJ1-1, with D perhaps matching TRBD1 (6 bases). CDR3 length: 12 amino acids. Germline V gene lookup returns CDR1 SGHRS and CDR2 YFSETQ. The V end was cut by 4 bases, the J end by 6 bases, with 10 bases between.

The DNA for the CDR3 is TGTGCCACCAGTGGCCTCCCCGGGACAGGGGAAGACGAGCAGTACTTC. This sequence encodes CATSGLPGTGEDEQYF. The chain employs TRBV24-1 and TRBJ2-7; 10 nucleotides line up with TRBD1. CDR3 length: 16 amino acids. V trimming: 5 bases; J trimming: 5 bases; junction bases outside the gene matches: 11. The germline V gene encodes CDR1 KGHDR and CDR2 SFDVKD.

The table lists this clonotype with many counts. The chain recombines TRBV6-5 with TRBJ2-7, with TRBD2 identical over 9 bases. Per the germline V gene, CDR1 is MNHEY and CDR2 is SVGAGI. J gave up 1 base and V 2 bases, and 3 bases lay outside the gene matches. This CDR3 is 15 amino acids long. The CDR3, as DNA: TGTGCCAGCAGTTACGGAACTAGCGGGTCCTACGAGCAGTACTTC. Its protein product is CASSYGTSGSYEQYF.

A few counts support this clonotype. This chain links TRBV4-1 with TRBJ2-7; D is undetermined. V lost 0 bases to trimming and J lost 7 bases, with 22 bases between them. This CDR3 region has 17 residues. Germline assignment: CDR1 MGHRA and CDR2 YSYEKL. The CDR3 loop is CASSQDRFDGSVWEQYF. The CDR3 nucleotides read TGCGCCAGCAGCCAAGATCGCTTTGATGGCTCAGTCTGGGAGCAGTACTTC.